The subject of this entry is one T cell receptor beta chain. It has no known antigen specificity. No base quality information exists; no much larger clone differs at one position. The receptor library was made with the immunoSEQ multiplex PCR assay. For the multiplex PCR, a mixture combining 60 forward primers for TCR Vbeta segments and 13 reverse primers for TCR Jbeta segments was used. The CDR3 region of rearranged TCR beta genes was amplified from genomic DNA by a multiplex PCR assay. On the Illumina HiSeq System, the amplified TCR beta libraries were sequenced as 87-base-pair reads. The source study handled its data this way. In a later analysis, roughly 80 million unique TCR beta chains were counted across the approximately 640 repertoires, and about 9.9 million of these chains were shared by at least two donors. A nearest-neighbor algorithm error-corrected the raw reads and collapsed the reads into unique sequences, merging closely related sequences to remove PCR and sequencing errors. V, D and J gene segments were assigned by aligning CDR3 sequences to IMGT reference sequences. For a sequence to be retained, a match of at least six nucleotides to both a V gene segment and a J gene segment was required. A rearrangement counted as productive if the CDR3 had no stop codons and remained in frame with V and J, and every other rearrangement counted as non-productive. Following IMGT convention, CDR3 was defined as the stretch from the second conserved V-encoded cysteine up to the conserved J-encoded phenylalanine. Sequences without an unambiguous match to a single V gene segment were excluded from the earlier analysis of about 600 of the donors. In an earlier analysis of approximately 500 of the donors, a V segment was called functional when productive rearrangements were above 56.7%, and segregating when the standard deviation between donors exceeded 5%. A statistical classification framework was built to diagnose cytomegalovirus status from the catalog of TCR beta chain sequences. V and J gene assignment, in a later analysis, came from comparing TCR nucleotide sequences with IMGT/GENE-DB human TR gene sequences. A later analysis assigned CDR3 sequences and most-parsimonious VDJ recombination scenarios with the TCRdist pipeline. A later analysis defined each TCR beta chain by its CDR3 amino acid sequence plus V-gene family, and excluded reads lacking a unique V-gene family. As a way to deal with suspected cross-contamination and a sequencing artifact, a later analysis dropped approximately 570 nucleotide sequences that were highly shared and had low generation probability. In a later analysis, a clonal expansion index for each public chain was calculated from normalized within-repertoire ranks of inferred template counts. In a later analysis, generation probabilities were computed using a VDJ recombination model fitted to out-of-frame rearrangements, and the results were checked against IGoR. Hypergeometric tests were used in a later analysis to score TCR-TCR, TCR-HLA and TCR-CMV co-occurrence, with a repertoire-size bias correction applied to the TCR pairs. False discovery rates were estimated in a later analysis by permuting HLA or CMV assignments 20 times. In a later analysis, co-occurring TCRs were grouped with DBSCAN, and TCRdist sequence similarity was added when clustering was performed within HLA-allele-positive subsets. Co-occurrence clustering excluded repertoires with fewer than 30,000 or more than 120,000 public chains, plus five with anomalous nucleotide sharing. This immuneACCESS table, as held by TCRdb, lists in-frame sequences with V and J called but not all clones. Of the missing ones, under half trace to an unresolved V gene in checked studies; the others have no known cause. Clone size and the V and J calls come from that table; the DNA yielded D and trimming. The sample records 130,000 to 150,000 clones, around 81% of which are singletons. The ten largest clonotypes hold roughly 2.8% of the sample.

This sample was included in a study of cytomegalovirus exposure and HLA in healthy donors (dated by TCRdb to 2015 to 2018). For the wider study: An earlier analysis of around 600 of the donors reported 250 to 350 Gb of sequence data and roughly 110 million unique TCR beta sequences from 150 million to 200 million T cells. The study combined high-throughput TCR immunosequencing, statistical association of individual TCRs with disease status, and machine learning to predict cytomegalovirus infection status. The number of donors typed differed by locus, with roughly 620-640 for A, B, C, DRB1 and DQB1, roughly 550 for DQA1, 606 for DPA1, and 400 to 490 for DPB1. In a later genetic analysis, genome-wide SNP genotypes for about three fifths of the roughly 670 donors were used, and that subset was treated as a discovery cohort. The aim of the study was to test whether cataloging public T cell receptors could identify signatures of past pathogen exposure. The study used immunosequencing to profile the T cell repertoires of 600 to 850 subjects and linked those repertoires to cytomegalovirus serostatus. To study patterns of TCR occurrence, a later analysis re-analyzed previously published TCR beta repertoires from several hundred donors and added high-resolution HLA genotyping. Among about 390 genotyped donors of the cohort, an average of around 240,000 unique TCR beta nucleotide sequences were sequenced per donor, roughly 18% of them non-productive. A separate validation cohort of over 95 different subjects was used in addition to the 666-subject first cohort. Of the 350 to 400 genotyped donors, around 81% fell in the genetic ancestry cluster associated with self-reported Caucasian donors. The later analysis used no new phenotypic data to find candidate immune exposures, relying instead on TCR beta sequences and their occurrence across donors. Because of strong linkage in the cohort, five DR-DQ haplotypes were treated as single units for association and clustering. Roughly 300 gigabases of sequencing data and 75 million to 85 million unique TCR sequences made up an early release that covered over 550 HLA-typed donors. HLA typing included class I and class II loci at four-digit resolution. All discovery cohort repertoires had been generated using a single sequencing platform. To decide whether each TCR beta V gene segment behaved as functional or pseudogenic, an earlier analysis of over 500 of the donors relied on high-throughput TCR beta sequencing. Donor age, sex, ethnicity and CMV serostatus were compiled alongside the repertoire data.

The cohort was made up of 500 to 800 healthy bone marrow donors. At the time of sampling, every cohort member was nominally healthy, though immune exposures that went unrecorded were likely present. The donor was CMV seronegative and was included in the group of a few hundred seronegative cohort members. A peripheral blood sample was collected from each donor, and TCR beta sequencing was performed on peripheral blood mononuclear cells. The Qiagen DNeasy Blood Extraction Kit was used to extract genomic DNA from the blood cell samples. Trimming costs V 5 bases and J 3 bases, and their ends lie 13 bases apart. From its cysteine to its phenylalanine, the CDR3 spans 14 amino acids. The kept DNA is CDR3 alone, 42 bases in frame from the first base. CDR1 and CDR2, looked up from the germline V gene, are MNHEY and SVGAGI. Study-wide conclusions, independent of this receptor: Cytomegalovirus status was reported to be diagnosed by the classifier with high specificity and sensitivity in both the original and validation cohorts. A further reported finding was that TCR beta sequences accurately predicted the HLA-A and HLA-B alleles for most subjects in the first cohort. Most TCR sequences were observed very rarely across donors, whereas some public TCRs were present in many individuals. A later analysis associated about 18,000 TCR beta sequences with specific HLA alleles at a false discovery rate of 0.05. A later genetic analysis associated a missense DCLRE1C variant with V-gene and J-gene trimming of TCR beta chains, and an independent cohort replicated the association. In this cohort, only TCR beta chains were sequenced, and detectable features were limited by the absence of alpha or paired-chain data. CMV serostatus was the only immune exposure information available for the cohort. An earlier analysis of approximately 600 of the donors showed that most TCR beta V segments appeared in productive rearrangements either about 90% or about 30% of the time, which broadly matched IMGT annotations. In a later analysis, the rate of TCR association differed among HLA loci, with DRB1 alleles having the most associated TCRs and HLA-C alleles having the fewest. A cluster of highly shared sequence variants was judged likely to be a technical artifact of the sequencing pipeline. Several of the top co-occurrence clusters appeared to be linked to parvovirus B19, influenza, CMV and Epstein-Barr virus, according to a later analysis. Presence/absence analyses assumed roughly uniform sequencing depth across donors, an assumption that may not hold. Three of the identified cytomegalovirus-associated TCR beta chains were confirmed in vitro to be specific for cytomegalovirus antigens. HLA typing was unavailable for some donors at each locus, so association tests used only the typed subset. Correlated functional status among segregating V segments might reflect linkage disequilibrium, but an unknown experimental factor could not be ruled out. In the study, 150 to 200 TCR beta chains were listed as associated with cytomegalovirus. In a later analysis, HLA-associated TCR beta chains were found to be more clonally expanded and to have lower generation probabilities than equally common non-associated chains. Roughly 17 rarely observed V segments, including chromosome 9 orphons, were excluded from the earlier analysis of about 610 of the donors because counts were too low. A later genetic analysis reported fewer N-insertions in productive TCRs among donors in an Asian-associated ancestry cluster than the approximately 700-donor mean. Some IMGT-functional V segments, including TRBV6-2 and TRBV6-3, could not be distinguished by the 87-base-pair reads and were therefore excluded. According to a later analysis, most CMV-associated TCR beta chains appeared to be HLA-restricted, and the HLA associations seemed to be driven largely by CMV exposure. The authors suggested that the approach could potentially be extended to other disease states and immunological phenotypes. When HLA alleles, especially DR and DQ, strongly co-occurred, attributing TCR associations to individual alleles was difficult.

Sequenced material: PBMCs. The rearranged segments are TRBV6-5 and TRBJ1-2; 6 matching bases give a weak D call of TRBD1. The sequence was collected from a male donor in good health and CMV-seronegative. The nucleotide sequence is TGTGCCAGCAGTCGAACGAAGGGGGACTATGGCTACACCTTC. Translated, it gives CASSRTKGDYGYTF.